The 24 T cell receptor beta chains given below trace back to one sample, sequenced in a study of beta chain features in type 1 diabetes. Study outcomes and limitations: Moderate but significant shortening of TCRB CDR3s was recorded in all four CD4+ subsets from Type 1 diabetes patients.

Expressed TCRB transcripts were sequenced because the isolated RNA had all been reverse transcribed beforehand. Profiled with immunoSEQ multiplex PCR; TCRdb holds only in-frame clones, not every one. The sample contains 640,000 or so clones, over 12% of which appear only once. Their cognate antigens are unknown. Specimen: naive CD4+ T cells from blood. The origin of the receptors is a man younger than 35 with type 1 diabetes.

The chain uses TRBV7-2 and TRBJ2-5, with 10 nucleotides matching TRBD2. Germline lookup yields CDR1 SGHTA and CDR2 FQGNSA. The CDR3 is 16 residues long. J was trimmed by 5 bases and V by 5 bases; bases with no gene match: 11. Here the CDR3 reads CASSRRLQRGGETQYF. In DNA, the CDR3 is TGTGCCAGCAGCAGACGACTTCAGCGGGGGGGTGAGACCCAGTACTTC.

A note on this clone: Other nucleotide sequences from this sample produce the same CDR3. This chain uses TRBV29-1 with TRBJ2-5; D unresolved. The CDR3 runs 13 residues. V lost 7 bases to trimming and J lost 5 bases, with 17 bases between them. In germline, CDR1 is SQVTM, CDR2 ANQGSEA. CDR3 coding DNA: TGCAGCGCCCGAGGTAGCTCCCGGGAGACCCAGTACTTC. Its protein is CSARGSSRETQYF.

The gene calls are TRBV30 and TRBJ1-4; D remains unclear. The CDR3 covers 11 residues. Germline CDR1 GTSNPN, CDR2 SVGIG (reference sequence). V lost 2 bases to trimming and J lost 14 bases, with 12 bases between them. The CDR3 loop is CAWSTRWGLFF. CDR3 in DNA: TGTGCCTGGAGTACCAGGTGGGGTCTGTTTTTT.

The rearrangement links TRBV5-1 to TRBJ2-7, with D perhaps matching TRBD1 (7 bases). Deletions cut 4 bases from V and 2 bases from J, with 16 bases between. CDR3 size: 15 residues. Germline V gene data show CDR1 as SGHRS and CDR2 as YFSETQ. The CDR3 is CASSPGGTEPYEQYF. As DNA, the CDR3 is TGCGCCAGCAGCCCGGGCGGGACAGAGCCCTACGAGCAGTACTTC.

The chain is built from TRBV4-3 and TRBJ1-4; D unresolved. Looked up from germline, CDR1 is LGHNA and CDR2 is YSLEER. This CDR3 is built from 14 residues. V gave up 4 bases and J gave up 0 bases, with 6 bases separating them. This CDR3 is CASSRRPTNEKLFF. The CDR3 DNA sequence: TGCGCCAGCAGCCGCAGGCCAACTAATGAAAAACTGTTTTTT.

This clone was detected only a few times. V usage is TRBV29-1 and J usage is TRBJ2-4; TRBD1 agrees at 12 bases. CDR3 length: 13 residues. Germline values: CDR1 SQVTM, CDR2 ANQGSEA. The trim removed 6 bases at V and 7 bases at J, leaving 4 bases unmatched. The CDR3 sequence is CSVGTGGLNIQYF. CDR3 nucleotide sequence: TGCAGCGTAGGGACAGGGGGCTTGAACATTCAGTACTTC.

The V gene is TRBV28, the J gene TRBJ2-1; no firm D call. This CDR3 is 12 amino acids long. Trimming left V 8 bases short and J 0 bases short, with 5 bases between. Germline lookup yields CDR1 MDHEN and CDR2 SYDVKM. The CDR3 sequence: CASGASYNEQFF. In nucleotides, the CDR3 is TGTGCCAGCGGAGCCTCCTACAATGAGCAGTTCTTC. The full variable domain, rest sourced from reference TRBV28 and TRBJ2-1, is DVKVTQSSRYLVKRTGEKVFLECVQDMDHENMFWYRQDPGLGLRLIYFSYDVKMKEKGDIPEGYSVSREKKERFSLILESASTNQTSMYLCASGASYNEQFFGPGTRLTVL.

This clone was counted between two and nine times. This rearrangement joins TRBV29-1 to TRBJ2-1, with 9 bases lining up with TRBD1. CDR1 is SQVTM and CDR2 is ANQGSEA in the germline V gene. V was clipped by 7 bases and J by 0 bases; unmatched bases: 10. This CDR3 comprises 16 residues. The CDR3: CSATPPGQGSYNEQFF. The CDR3, as DNA: TGCAGCGCGACCCCCCCGGGACAGGGCTCCTACAATGAGCAGTTCTTC.

This sequence joins TRBV7-9 and TRBJ2-7; tentatively, D is TRBD1 (6 bases). This CDR3 is 16 amino acids long. V shed 5 bases and J shed 0 bases, with 17 bases lying between them. Germline CDR1 is SEHNR and CDR2 is FQNEAQ (reference sequence). The chain's CDR3 is CASSLTRDKSSYEQYF. The CDR3 DNA sequence: TGTGCCAGCAGCCTAACAAGGGACAAAAGCTCCTACGAGCAGTACTTC.

This clone was seen more than once but under ten times. The V call is TRBV27, the J call TRBJ2-7; 7 bases are shared with TRBD2. CDR3 length equals 17 residues. Germline CDR1 is MNHEY and CDR2 is SMNVEV (reference sequence). The ends lost 7 bases at V and 0 bases at J; junction bases unmatched: 15. The CDR3 sequence is CASNSSPTSASSYEQYF. The CDR3 DNA is TGTGCCAGCAATTCCTCCCCCACTAGCGCGAGCTCCTACGAGCAGTACTTC.

This clone has just a few counts. The rearrangement links TRBV30 to TRBJ2-4, with 11 bases that match TRBD2. This CDR3 region has 15 residues. Germline CDR1 is GTSNPN and CDR2 is SVGIG (reference sequence). The trim removed 0 bases at V and 9 bases at J, leaving 7 bases unmatched. The CDR3 region is CAWSVTSGSSGIQYF. DNA of the CDR3: TGTGCCTGGAGTGTAACTAGCGGGAGTAGTGGCATTCAGTACTTC.

CDR3 nucleotide sequence: TGTGCCAGCAGCTTCCCCAGCGGCACTGAAGCTTTCTTT. This gives the protein CASSFPSGTEAFF. This chain connects TRBV7-9 to TRBJ1-1; D is unresolved. The germline gives CDR1 SEHNR, CDR2 FQNEAQ (reference sequence). The CDR3 has 13 residues. V lost 3 bases to trimming and J lost 4 bases, with 9 bases between them.

This clone was picked up a small number of times. This sequence joins TRBV7-3 and TRBJ2-2, with D possibly being TRBD2 (6 bases). V was pared by 5 bases and J by 4 bases, with 14 bases between. Germline V gene lookup returns CDR1 SGHTA and CDR2 FQGTGA. This CDR3 comprises 15 residues. As DNA, the CDR3 is TGTGCCAGCAGCCCGTCTGCGGGGTTCACCGGGGAGCTGTTTTTT. Amino acids: CASSPSAGFTGELFF. Variable domain in full (rest from reference TRBV7-3 and TRBJ2-2): GAGVSQTPSNKVTEKGKYVELRCDPISGHTALYWYRQSLGQGPEFLIYFQGTGAADDSGLPNDRFFAVRPEGSVSTLKIQRTERGDSAVYLCASSPSAGFTGELFFGEGSRLTVL.

This clone was counted between two and nine times. This sequence joins TRBV6-5 and TRBJ2-4; TRBD2 agrees at 7 bases. Trimming at V came to 2 bases and at J to 9 bases, leaving 1 base not matched to a gene. Germline V CDR1 and CDR2: MNHEY, SVGAGI. This CDR3 contains 12 residues. The CDR3 sequence is CASSYGGGIQYF. CDR3 DNA sequence: TGTGCCAGCAGTTACGGCGGGGGCATTCAGTACTTC.

Worth noting for this clone: Other DNA sequences from this sample encode an identical CDR3 as well. The chain is built from TRBV5-1 and TRBJ1-1; TRBD1 matches 9 bases. The junction had 1 base not matched to a gene; V was cut back by 0 bases and J by 4 bases. The germline V gene has CDR1 SGHRS and CDR2 YFSETQ. The CDR3 loop spans 14 amino acids. The CDR3 DNA reads as TGCGCCAGCAGCTTGGGACAGGGGGGCACTGAAGCTTTCTTT. Translating gives CASSLGQGGTEAFF. The whole variable domain, remainder taken from reference TRBV5-1 and TRBJ1-1, is KAGVTQTPRYLIKTRGQQVTLSCSPISGHRSVSWYQQTPGQGLQFLFEYFSETQRNKGNFPGRFSGRQFSNSRSEMNVSTLELGDSALYLCASSLGQGGTEAFFGQGTRLTVV.

This clone has more than one count but fewer than ten. The chain combines TRBV7-2 with TRBJ2-6; a weak D match, TRBD1 (6 bases). V lost 2 bases to trimming and J lost 0 bases, with 11 bases between them. CDR1 is SGHTA and CDR2 is FQGNSA in the germline V gene. This CDR3 is 17 amino acids long. CDR3: CASSLQGQSSGANVLTF. In DNA form, the CDR3 reads TGTGCCAGCAGCTTACAGGGGCAGAGCTCTGGGGCCAACGTCCTGACTTTC.

The genes are TRBV30 and TRBJ1-5, with no clear D. CDR3 length equals 15 residues. In germline, CDR1 is GTSNPN, CDR2 SVGIG (reference sequence). V lost 1 base and J lost 2, with 12 bases in between. The CDR3 nucleotides are TGTGCCTGGAGTGAGTGGGCCGGGGGCAATCAGCCCCAGCATTTT. Its translation: CAWSEWAGGNQPQHF.

This clone showed up just a few times. V is TRBV14 and J is TRBJ1-1, with a possible D match to TRBD1 (5 bases). Germline values: CDR1 SGHDN, CDR2 FVKESK. The CDR3 extends over 14 amino acids. V was clipped by 0 bases and J by 7 bases, with 12 bases between them. CDR3 bases: TGTGCCAGCAGCCAAGAGCGGGGACGGGATGAAGCTTTCTTT. It encodes CASSQERGRDEAFF. The whole variable domain, filled in from reference TRBV14 and TRBJ1-1, reads EAGVTQFPSHSVIEKGQTVTLRCDPISGHDNLYWYRRVMGKEIKFLLHFVKESKQDESGMPNNRFLAERTGGTYSTLKVQPAELEDSGVYFCASSQERGRDEAFFGQGTRLTVV.

The chain carries TRBV6-5 and TRBJ1-2, with no clear D. Germline V lookup: CDR1 MNHEY, CDR2 SVGAGI. Trimming pared 0 bases from V and 9 bases from J, leaving 17 bases between. This CDR3 is built from 15 residues. CDR3 nucleotide sequence: TGTGCCAGCAGTTACTCGAGGACTCTGAGTATAAGCTACACCTTC. Translation: CASSYSRTLSISYTF.

In regard to this clone: In the same sample, other DNA sequences code for this CDR3. The chain uses TRBV4-2 and TRBJ2-2, with 8 bases lining up with TRBD1. Germline V gene sequence: CDR1 LGHNA, CDR2 YNFKEQ. Trimming cost V 6 bases and J 2 bases; bases outside gene matches: 8. This CDR3 is built from 16 residues. CDR3 nucleotide sequence: TGTGCCAGCAGTCCCGGACAGGGACCAAACACCGGGGAGCTGTTTTTT. Protein sequence: CASSPGQGPNTGELFF.

This chain joins TRBV7-9 and TRBJ1-5; the match to TRBD1 covers 8 bases. The CDR3 contains 16 residues. Germline V gene sequence: CDR1 SEHNR, CDR2 FQNEAQ (reference sequence). V was pared by 0 bases and J by 7 bases, with 8 bases of the junction left unmatched. The CDR3 loop reads CASSLALAGGGQPQHF. CDR3 nucleotides: TGTGCCAGCAGCTTAGCGTTGGCAGGGGGCGGACAGCCCCAGCATTTT.

The chain links TRBV5-6 to TRBJ2-3, with 9 nucleotides matching TRBD1. There are 18 residues in the CDR3. V shed 0 bases, J shed 0 bases, and the junction held 8 bases outside the gene matches. Germline assignment: CDR1 SGHDT and CDR2 YYEEEE. The CDR3 reads CASSLALDGTGSTDTQYF. The DNA of the CDR3 is TGTGCCAGCAGCTTGGCGCTCGACGGGACAGGGAGCACAGATACGCAGTATTTT.

The CDR3 is CASSPEAPYEQYF. CDR3 bases: TGTGCCAGCTCACCAGAGGCCCCCTACGAGCAGTACTTC. The V and J genes are TRBV18 and TRBJ2-7, with D hard to call. V was clipped by 2 bases and J by 2 bases, with 7 bases between them. Germline CDR1 and CDR2: KGHSH and LQKENI. This CDR3 spans 13 amino acids.

The chain is built from TRBV30 and TRBJ2-1; 10 nucleotides align to TRBD2. V lost 3 bases to trimming and J lost 0 bases; unmatched junction nucleotides: 5. The germline CDR1 and CDR2 sequences are GTSNPN and SVGIG (reference sequence). This CDR3 comprises 16 residues. In DNA, the CDR3 is TGTGCCTGGAGAGGTACTAGCGGGACCTCCTACAATGAGCAGTTCTTC. This translates into CAWRGTSGTSYNEQFF.